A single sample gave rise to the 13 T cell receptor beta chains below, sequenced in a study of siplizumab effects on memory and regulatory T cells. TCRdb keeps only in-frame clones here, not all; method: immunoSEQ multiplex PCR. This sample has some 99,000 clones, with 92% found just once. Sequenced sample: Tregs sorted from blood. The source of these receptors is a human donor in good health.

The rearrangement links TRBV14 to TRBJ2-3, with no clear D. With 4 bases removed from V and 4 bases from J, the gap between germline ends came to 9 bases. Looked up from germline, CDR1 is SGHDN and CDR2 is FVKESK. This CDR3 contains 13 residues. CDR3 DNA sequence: TGTGCCAGCAGCCTAAAGCAGGCAGATACGCAGTATTTT. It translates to CASSLKQADTQYF.

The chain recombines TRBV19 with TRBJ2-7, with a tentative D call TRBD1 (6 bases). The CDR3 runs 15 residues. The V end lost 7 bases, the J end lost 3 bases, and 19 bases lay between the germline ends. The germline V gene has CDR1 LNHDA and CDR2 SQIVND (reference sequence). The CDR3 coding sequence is TGTGCCAGTAAGGGATATGGGGACACAGTCTACGAGCAGTACTTC. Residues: CASKGYGDTVYEQYF.

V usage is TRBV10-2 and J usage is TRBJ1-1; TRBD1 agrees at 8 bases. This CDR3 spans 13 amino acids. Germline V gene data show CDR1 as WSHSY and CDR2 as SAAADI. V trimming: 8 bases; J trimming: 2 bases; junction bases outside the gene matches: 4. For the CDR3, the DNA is TGCGCCAGCCAATCAGGGGGCAACACTGAAGCTTTCTTT. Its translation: CASQSGGNTEAFF.

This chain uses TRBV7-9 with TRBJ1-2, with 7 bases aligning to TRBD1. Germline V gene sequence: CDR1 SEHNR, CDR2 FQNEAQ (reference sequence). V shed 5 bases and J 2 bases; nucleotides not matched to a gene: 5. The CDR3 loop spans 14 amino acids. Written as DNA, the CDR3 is TGTGCCAGCAGCGCAGACAGGGAAAACTATGGCTACACCTTC. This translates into CASSADRENYGYTF.

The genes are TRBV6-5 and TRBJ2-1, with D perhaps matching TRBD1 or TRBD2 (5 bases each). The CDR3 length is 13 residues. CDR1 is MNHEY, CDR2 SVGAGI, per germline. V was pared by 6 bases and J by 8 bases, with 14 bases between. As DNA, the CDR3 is TGTGCCAGCAGCCTAAGGGGACGACATGAGCAGTTCTTC. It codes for CASSLRGRHEQFF.

The CDR3 region is CASSPGLAGSTDTQYF. CDR3 nucleotide sequence: TGCGCCAGCAGCCCGGGACTAGCGGGGAGCACAGATACGCAGTATTTT. V gene TRBV5-1 combines with J gene TRBJ2-3, with 13 positions matching TRBD2. Trimming cost V 4 bases and J 0 bases; bases outside gene matches: 2. CDR1 and CDR2 from the germline V gene are SGHRS and YFSETQ. The CDR3 is 16 amino acids.

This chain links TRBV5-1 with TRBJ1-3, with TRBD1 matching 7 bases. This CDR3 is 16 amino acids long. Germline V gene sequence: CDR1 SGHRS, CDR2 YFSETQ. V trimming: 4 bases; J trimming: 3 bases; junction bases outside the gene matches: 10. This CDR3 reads CASSSPRPGGGNTIYF. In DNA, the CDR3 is TGCGCCAGCAGCAGCCCTCGTCCAGGGGGTGGAAACACCATATATTTT.

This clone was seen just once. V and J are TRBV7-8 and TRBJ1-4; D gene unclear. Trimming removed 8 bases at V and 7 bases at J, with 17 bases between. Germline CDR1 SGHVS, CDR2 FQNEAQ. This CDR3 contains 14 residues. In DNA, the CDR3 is TGTGCCAGCGCGCCCCCACCAGGAGGTGAAAAACTGTTTTTT. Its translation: CASAPPPGGEKLFF.

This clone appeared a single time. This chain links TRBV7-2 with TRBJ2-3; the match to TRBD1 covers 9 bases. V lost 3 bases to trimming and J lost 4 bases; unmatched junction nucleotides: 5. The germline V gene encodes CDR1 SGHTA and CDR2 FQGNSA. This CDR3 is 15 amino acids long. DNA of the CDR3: TGTGCCAGCAGCTTCGTGGGACAGGGTGCAGATACGCAGTATTTT. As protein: CASSFVGQGADTQYF. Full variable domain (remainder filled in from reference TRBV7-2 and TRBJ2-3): GAGVSQSPSNKVTEKGKDVELRCDPISGHTALYWYRQSLGQGLEFLIYFQGNSAPDKSGLPSDRFSAERTGGSVSTLTIQRTQQEDSAVYLCASSFVGQGADTQYFGPGTRLTVL.

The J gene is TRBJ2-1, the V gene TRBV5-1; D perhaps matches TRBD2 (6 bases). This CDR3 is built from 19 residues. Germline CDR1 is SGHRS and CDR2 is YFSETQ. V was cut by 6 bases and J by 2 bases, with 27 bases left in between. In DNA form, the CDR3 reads TGCGCCAGCACCAATTACCATAATTCCGCGGGAAGTACCTACAATGAGCAGTTCTTC. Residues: CASTNYHNSAGSTYNEQFF.

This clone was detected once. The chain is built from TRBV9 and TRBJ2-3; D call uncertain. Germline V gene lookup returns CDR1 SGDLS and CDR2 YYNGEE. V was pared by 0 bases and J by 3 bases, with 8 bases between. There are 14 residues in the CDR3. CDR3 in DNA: TGTGCCAGCAGCGTAGTGTCACAGACAGATACGCAGTATTTT. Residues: CASSVVSQTDTQYF.

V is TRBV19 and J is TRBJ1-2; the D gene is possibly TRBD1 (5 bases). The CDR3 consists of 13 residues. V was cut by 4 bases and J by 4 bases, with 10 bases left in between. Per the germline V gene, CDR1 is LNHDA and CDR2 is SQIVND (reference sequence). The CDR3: CASSSPGRYGYTF. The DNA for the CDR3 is TGTGCCAGTAGTAGTCCGGGGCGCTATGGCTACACCTTC.

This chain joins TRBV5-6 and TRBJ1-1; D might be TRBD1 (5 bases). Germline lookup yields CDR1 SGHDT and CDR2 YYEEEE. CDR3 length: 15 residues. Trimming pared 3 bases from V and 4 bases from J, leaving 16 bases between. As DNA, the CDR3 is TGTGCCAGCAGCTCCCGGGACCCCTATACCACTGAAGCTTTCTTT. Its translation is CASSSRDPYTTEAFF.